A single sample gave rise to the 8 T cell receptor beta chains below, sequenced in a study of CDR3 diversity in severe acne (dated by TCRdb to between 2018 and 2020). Libraries came from PCR. Sequencing was performed on an Illumina HiSeq 2000. In-frame beta chains were kept once TCRdb had trimmed the public reads at Q25 with fastp and called clones with MiXCR. Rows with one shared CDR3 protein collapse into an entry with the most common genes and DNA. The sample yields approximately 90,000 distinct CDR3 sequences; about 50% were counted once. The top ten clonotypes cover 9.5% to 13% of the sample. The sample comprised blood. The receptors originated from a male donor in good health, serving as a control.

The V gene is TRBV12-3 or TRBV12-4, the J gene TRBJ2-2; 9 bases line up with TRBD1. V gave up 5 bases and J gave up 6 bases; unmatched junction bases: 7. The CDR3 consists of 15 residues. The DNA of the CDR3 is TGTGCCAGCAGTGCCACAGGGGGCCGGGCCGGGGAGCTGTTTTTT. Encoded protein: CASSATGGRAGELFF.

A remark on this clonotype: At one boundary the junction diverges from the germline segment, which might be a read error. This chain uses TRBV7-7 with TRBJ2-5; TRBD1 is a possible D gene (5 bases). The CDR3 runs 15 residues. Germline V CDR1 and CDR2: SSHAT, FNYEAQ (reference sequence). CDR3 protein: CASSLGATNSETQYF. CDR3 sequence (DNA): TGTGCTAGCAGCTTAGGGGCCACAAACTCGGAGACCCAGTACTTC.

This clonotype was recorded at least ten times. The CDR3 protein is CSAPNQGKGELFF. CDR3 bases: TGCAGTGCCCCAAACCAGGGTAAAGGGGAGCTGTTTTTT. This chain links TRBV20-1 with TRBJ2-2, with D possibly being TRBD1 (5 bases). Trimming cost V 6 bases and J 8 bases, with 16 bases left between them. This CDR3 has 13 residues. CDR1 is DFQATT, CDR2 SNEGSKA, per germline (reference sequence).

The chain is built from TRBV25-1 and TRBJ2-1; tentatively, D is TRBD2 (6 bases). The CDR3 covers 14 residues. Deletions cut 1 base from V and 15 bases from J, with 19 bases between. Per germline, CDR1 MGHDK and CDR2 SYGVNS. CDR3: CASSESPGLTASFF. As DNA, the CDR3 is TGTGCCAGCAGTGAATCCCCGGGACTCACCGCTTCGTTCTTC.

This clonotype is judged medium-sized. The V call is TRBV7-8, the J call TRBJ1-1; D not certain. Trimming shortened V by 4 bases and J by 1 base, and 13 bases separated the two germline ends. This CDR3 spans 15 amino acids. CDR1 SGHVS and CDR2 FQNEAQ come from the germline V gene. CDR3 in amino acids: CASSSPFNPNTEAFF. CDR3 DNA: TGTGCCAGCAGCTCACCATTTAATCCGAACACTGAAGCTTTCTTT.

The chain links TRBV5-6 to TRBJ1-3; tentative D call: TRBD1 (6 bases). Trimming left V 1 base short and J 2 bases short, with 13 bases between. CDR3 length: 16 amino acids. Germline lookup yields CDR1 SGHDT and CDR2 YYEEEE. The chain's CDR3 is CASSLLGAQAGNTIYF. As DNA, the CDR3 is TGTGCCAGCAGCTTGTTGGGGGCGCAGGCTGGAAACACCATATATTTT.

This clonotype is judged medium-sized. The chain has TRBV25-1 and TRBJ2-7; D unresolved. The CDR3 loop spans 13 amino acids. Trimming took 8 bases from V and 0 from J, leaving 11 bases between them. The V gene's germline CDR1 is MGHDK and CDR2 SYGVNS. As DNA, the CDR3 is TGTGCCAGCCGCCGTGCCAGCTCCTACGAGCAGTACTTC. Translating gives CASRRASSYEQYF.

V usage is TRBV19 and J usage is TRBJ1-1; D is undetermined. The V gene's germline CDR1 is LNHDA and CDR2 SQIVND (reference sequence). The CDR3 spans 13 residues. Trimming cost V 4 bases and J 6 bases, with 12 bases left between them. The CDR3 DNA reads as TGTGCCAGTAGTACAACCTTGGGCGCTGAAGCTTTCTTT. This translates into CASSTTLGAEAFF.